This entry features one TCR beta chain sequence. What it recognizes is unknown. The PCR ran on 60 Vbeta and 13 Jbeta primers. Generated by immunoSEQ multiplex PCR, the TCRdb table keeps only in-frame clones and is missing some. In all, the sample yields roughly 75,000 clones. The sample belongs to a study of cytomegalovirus exposure and HLA in healthy donors. General study results and limits: Analyzed later, association rates of TCRs varied across HLA loci, with DRB1 most and HLA-C fewest. Specificity of a few CMV-associated chains for CMV antigens was verified in vitro. Equally common other TCR beta chains were less clonally expanded than HLA-associated ones, a later analysis found. With high specificity and sensitivity, the classifier reportedly diagnosed cytomegalovirus status.

From germline, CDR1 is SQVTM and CDR2 ANQGSEA. This CDR3 is 13 amino acids long. The sample taken for sequencing was PBMCs. The chain has TRBV29-1 and TRBJ2-5, with 7 bases matching TRBD1. With the DNA end fitting TRBJ2-7 better, the J assignment may be wrong. This sequence originates from a boy aged 5-17 years in good health and CMV-seronegative. The CDR3 region is CSVAGTDPYEQYF. The CDR3 DNA is TGCAGCGTTGCTGGGACAGATCCCTACGAGCAGTACTTC.